This T cell receptor (beta chain) is drawn from a study of blood T cell repertoires in COVID-19. Study at large: From T cells, B-cell-depleted T cells, or PBMCs came the material, which was cDNA or gDNA.

Some clones are missing from TCRdb's copy, which holds only in-frame ones; the method was immunoSEQ multiplex PCR. Of tens of thousands of clones in the sample, 65% to 90% were seen once. This clone was observed once. Seattle-derived patients entered the study during active infection and were followed longitudinally. Germline CDR1 is SGHTA and CDR2 is FQGTGA. The V and J ends lost 5 bases and 2 bases, in that order; junction bases with no gene match: 4. This CDR3 is built from 14 residues. The sequence came from a man in his thirties or forties with COVID-19, enrolled during active disease. The J gene is TRBJ2-5, the V gene TRBV7-3; 8 bases are shared with TRBD1. The specimen sequenced was peripheral blood. Here the CDR3 reads CASSQGAGQETQYF. The CDR3 DNA sequence: TGTGCCAGCAGCCAGGGGGCAGGACAAGAGACCCAGTACTTC.